The source of this TCR beta chain is a study of CXCR3-negative and CXCR3-positive naive CD8 T cells. This CDR3 has 11 amino acids. From germline, CDR1 is MDHEN and CDR2 SYDVKM. Each TRB cDNA library was prepared by 5' RACE (with UMI labels). TCRdb re-called the 5' RACE reads and gives one entry per CDR3 protein, without DNA. The sample shows 110,000 or so distinct CDR3 sequences, and approximately 0.38% sits with its ten largest clones. Notes on this clonotype: Its antigen remains unidentified.

General study findings and limits: Researchers report that CXCR3-positive naive cells carry more hydrophobic TRB CDR3s than CXCR3-negative naive cells.

The sample taken for sequencing was naive CXCR3+ CD8+ T cells from blood. Subset described: CD45RO-CCR7+CD27+CD95- naive CD8+ T cells expressing CXCR3 (TNR3+). The genes are TRBV28 and TRBJ1-2. The receptor was isolated from a human donor in good health. Some clones in this sample may be carry-over from other donors' samples. CDR3 region: CAISYAYGYTF.